These T cell receptor beta chains were read from a single sample in a study of T-cell memory formation after mild COVID-19. MiXCR was run by TCRdb on the 5' RACE reads, yielding one entry per CDR3 protein. The sample includes a few hundred thousand distinct CDR3 sequences, around a fifth of them seen just once. Sequenced sample: PBMCs or a T cell subset sorted from them (not recorded which). Receptors were obtained from an adult woman who had mild COVID-19 (a few samples of this study predate the infection). Cell type and time point are not known. CDR3s include the opening cysteine and the closing phenylalanine or tryptophan. Fields, in order: D gene, J gene, clone size, V gene, CDR3 protein, CDR3 DNA. The D gene is left open where the match is weak. Some rows mark clone size as missing; the rest say once, few, many or name a class of expanded clone.

TRBD1 TRBJ2-1 few TRBV5-6 CASSLTWTGGPPEQFF TGTGCCAGCAGCTTGACATGGACAGGGGGCCCCCCTGAGCAGTTCTTC
. TRBJ1-1 . TRBV12-3/TRBV12-4 CASSLRGALAF TGTGCCAGCAGTTTAAGGGGGGCGCTTGCCTTT
TRBD2 TRBJ2-5 few TRBV12-3/TRBV12-4 CASRPGGVQETQYF TGTGCCAGCAGGCCCGGGGGGGTCCAAGAGACCCAGTACTTC
TRBD1 TRBJ2-1 . TRBV24-1 CATSEEDRGSYNEQFF TGTGCCACCAGTGAGGAGGACAGGGGCTCCTACAATGAGCAGTTCTTC
TRBD2 TRBJ2-2 . TRBV24-1 CATRTSGPTGELFF TGTGCCACCAGGACTAGCGGGCCGACCGGGGAGCTGTTTTTT
. TRBJ2-7 few TRBV4-1 CASSHRQVGYEQYF TGCGCCAGCAGCCACAGACAGGTGGGGTACGAGCAGTACTTC
. TRBJ1-1 few TRBV6-1 CASSRTGTSNTEAFF TGTGCCAGCAGTAGAACCGGGACATCGAACACTGAAGCTTTCTTT
. TRBJ2-1 few TRBV7-8 CASSLARVYNEQFF TGTGCCAGCAGCTTAGCCAGGGTCTACAATGAGCAGTTCTTC
. TRBJ1-5 many TRBV29-1 CSVSTGVDQPQHF TGCAGCGTCTCAACGGGGGTGGATCAGCCCCAGCATTTT
TRBD1 TRBJ1-5 once TRBV19 CASKDRANQPQHF TGTGCCAGTAAGGACAGGGCAAATCAGCCCCAGCATTTT
. TRBJ2-7 few TRBV14 CASSQGGPHYEQYF TGTGCCAGCAGCCAAGGGGGTCCTCACTACGAGCAGTACTTC
TRBD2 TRBJ2-7 . TRBV7-2 CATGTSGSQYEQYF TGTGCCACCGGGACTAGCGGGAGTCAGTACGAGCAGTACTTC
. TRBJ2-3 . TRBV29-1 CSVDPGLRQSTDTQYF TGCAGCGTTGACCCAGGACTCCGACAGAGCACAGATACGCAGTATTTT
TRBD1 TRBJ1-5 . TRBV12-3/TRBV12-4 CASSFRQGYQPQHF TGTGCCAGCAGTTTTCGACAGGGGTATCAGCCCCAGCATTTT
. TRBJ1-5 few TRBV5-1 CASSLAGHQPQHF TGCGCCAGCAGCTTGGCAGGGCATCAGCCCCAGCATTTT
. TRBJ2-3 few TRBV7-9 CASSETGVRGSDTQYF TGTGCCAGCAGCGAAACGGGGGTCCGGGGCTCAGATACGCAGTATTTT
. TRBJ2-2 many TRBV5-6 CASSLAGTQNTGELFF TGTGCCAGCAGCTTGGCCGGAACACAGAACACCGGGGAGCTGTTTTTT
TRBD2 TRBJ2-2 few TRBV25-1 CASSETLAGVPMNTGELFF TGTGCCAGCAGTGAAACCCTAGCGGGGGTCCCGATGAACACCGGGGAGCTGTTTTTT
. TRBJ1-3 . TRBV12-3/TRBV12-4 CASSLQGNGGNTIYF TGTGCCAGCAGTTTACAGGGGAATGGTGGAAACACCATATATTTT
. TRBJ2-3 . TRBV7-9 CATRATSTDTQYF TGTGCCACACGAGCGACTAGCACAGATACGCAGTATTTT
. TRBJ2-7 few TRBV6-6 CASSKIGQLTYEQYF TGTGCCAGCAGCAAAATAGGACAGTTGACCTACGAGCAGTACTTC
. TRBJ2-1 few TRBV9 CASSVVPLDEQFF TGTGCCAGCAGCGTAGTTCCCCTCGATGAGCAGTTCTTC
. TRBJ2-5 . TRBV18 CASSPDRGSETQYF TGTGCCAGCTCACCGGATCGGGGATCAGAGACCCAGTACTTC
. TRBJ2-3 . TRBV3-1 CASSQDGGRGDTQYF TGTGCCAGCAGCCAAGATGGGGGGAGAGGAGATACGCAGTATTTT
TRBD1 TRBJ1-1 . TRBV30 CAWSPQGAGVTEAFF TGTGCCTGGAGTCCGCAGGGGGCAGGGGTCACTGAAGCTTTCTTT
. TRBJ1-2 . TRBV6-5 CASGVDTANYGYTF TGTGCCAGCGGGGTGGACACCGCTAACTATGGCTACACCTTC
. TRBJ1-1 few TRBV5-5 CASSFNTEAFF TGTGCCAGCAGCTTCAACACTGAAGCTTTCTTT
. TRBJ2-1 . TRBV20-1 CSAPRTYYNEQFF TGCAGTGCTCCCCGTACTTACTACAATGAGCAGTTCTTC
TRBD1 TRBJ2-2 . TRBV29-1 CSVEAPTGFGTGELFF TGCAGCGTTGAGGCCCCGACAGGGTTTGGCACCGGGGAGCTGTTTTTT
. TRBJ1-1 . TRBV7-2 CASSYRGEAGNTEAFF TGTGCCAGCAGCTATCGAGGGGAGGCGGGGAACACTGAAGCTTTCTTT
TRBD2 TRBJ2-7 . TRBV30 CAWSTPSGSYEQYF TGTGCCTGGAGTACTCCCAGCGGGAGCTACGAGCAGTACTTC
TRBD2 TRBJ2-2 few TRBV2 CASSLLTSVPGELFF TGTGCCAGCAGCCTACTGACTAGCGTGCCCGGGGAGCTGTTTTTT
. TRBJ2-7 . TRBV12-3/TRBV12-4 CASGPGTSLEQYF TGTGCCAGCGGGCCCGGGACTTCCCTCGAGCAGTACTTC
TRBD1 TRBJ1-2 few TRBV12-3/TRBV12-4 CASSGGTGLTTALTDGYTF TGTGCCAGCAGTGGGGGGACAGGCCTCACTACAGCCCTCACCGATGGCTACACCTTC
. TRBJ1-2 . TRBV27 CASSFGGMDGYTF TGTGCCAGCAGTTTCGGAGGAATGGATGGCTACACCTTC